This T cell receptor (beta chain) was captured in a study of spatial heterogeneity in lung cancer. For this clonotype: Its antigen is currently unknown.

Germline V CDR1 and CDR2: ENHRY, SYGVKD. The CDR3 spans 13 residues. V lost 2 bases, J lost 12 bases, and 7 bases stayed unmatched. Study-level results: Tumor mutation counts were tracked by expanded intratumoral alpha and beta TCR counts.

TCRdb analysed the 5' RACE reads with MiXCR anew, one entry per CDR3 protein. Among fewer than 15,000 distinct CDR3 sequences listed, approximately 2.9% were seen once. Documented time point: sample taken at primary tumor resection. In each case, whole RNA from tumor, nontumor lung or frozen PBMC was sequenced unsorted. The starting material was lung tumor tissue, obtained at surgery. This sequence joins TRBV10-3 and TRBJ2-3, with TRBD1 matching 8 bases. This TCR came from a male donor with early-stage non-small cell lung cancer. This CDR3 reads CAISEQWTGSQYF. CDR3 sequence (DNA): TGTGCCATCAGTGAGCAATGGACAGGGTCACAGTATTTT.